This T cell receptor beta chain comes out of a study of beta chain features in type 1 diabetes. Across the whole study: Age, gender, cell numbers and subset yield matched between patients and controls. All samples combined gave about 100 million sorted cells for examination.

Every bit of the isolated RNA underwent reverse transcription, so sequencing read expressed TCRB transcripts. Clones were read by immunoSEQ multiplex PCR, and TCRdb kept only the in-frame ones, dropping some. The sample records about 180,000 clones, about 13% being singletons. With V trimmed by 6 bases and J by 9 bases, 11 bases remained unmatched. Germline V CDR1 and CDR2: SEHNR, FQNEAQ (reference sequence). The CDR3 is 14 amino acids. The rearrangement joins TRBV7-9 to TRBJ2-3, with TRBD1 matching over 8 bases. Sequenced input: central memory CD4+ T cells from blood. This TCR came from a woman aged 18-29 years in good health. CDR3 coding DNA: TGTGCCAGCAGATCCGACAGGGGTGGCGAAACGCAGTATTTT. Translated, it gives CASRSDRGGETQYF. The variable domain in full, completed from reference TRBV7-9 and TRBJ2-3, reads DTGVSQNPRHKITKRGQNVTFRCDPISEHNRLYWYRQTLGQGPEFLTYFQNEAQLEKSRLLSDRFSAERPKGSFSTLEIQRTEQGDSAMYLCASRSDRGGETQYFGPGTRLTVL.